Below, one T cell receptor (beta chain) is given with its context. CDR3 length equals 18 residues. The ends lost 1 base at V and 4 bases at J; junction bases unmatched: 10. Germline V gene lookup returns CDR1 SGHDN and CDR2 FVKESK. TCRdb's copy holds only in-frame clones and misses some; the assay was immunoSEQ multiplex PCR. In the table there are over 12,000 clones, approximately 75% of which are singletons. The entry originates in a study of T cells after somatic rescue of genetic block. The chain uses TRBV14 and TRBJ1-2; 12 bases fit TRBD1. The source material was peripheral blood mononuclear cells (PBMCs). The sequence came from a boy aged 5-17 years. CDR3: CASSQVGDRGRPGYGYTF. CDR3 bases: TGTGCCAGCAGCCAAGTCGGGGACAGGGGGCGACCGGGCTATGGCTACACCTTC.